This T cell receptor (beta chain) was found in a study of T cell repertoires in cytomegalovirus infection. Study information: Well-studied HLA-B-restricted epitopes and recently identified HLA-C-restricted epitopes of CMV were both used in the study. Both a matching HLA type and CMV infection were indicated by public TCR beta signatures. Study observations and caveats: Totalled public TCR beta family frequency picked out people who carried CMV plus the relevant HLA. What dominated the ex vivo response were HLA-C-restricted CMV-specific TCR beta clonotypes.

As regards this clonotype: What it binds is not known.

V shed 6 bases, J shed 2 bases, and the junction held 4 bases outside the gene matches. The CDR3 runs to 16 residues. Germline loops: CDR1 MNHEY, CDR2 SVGAGI. Each CDR3 protein is one row after TCRdb ran MiXCR on the reads. This sample has approximately 730,000 distinct CDR3 sequences, with around a third found just once. This receptor was obtained from a human donor in good health (CMV status not recorded). Some clones in this sample may be carry-over from other donors' samples. The specimen comprised cultured PBMCs, sampled from culture after CMV antigen stimulation. The J gene is TRBJ2-5, the V gene TRBV6-5, with 15 bases fitting TRBD2. CDR3 protein: CASSIGLAGGQETQYF. CDR3 in DNA: TGTGCCAGCAGCATCGGACTAGCGGGGGGGCAAGAGACCCAGTACTTC.